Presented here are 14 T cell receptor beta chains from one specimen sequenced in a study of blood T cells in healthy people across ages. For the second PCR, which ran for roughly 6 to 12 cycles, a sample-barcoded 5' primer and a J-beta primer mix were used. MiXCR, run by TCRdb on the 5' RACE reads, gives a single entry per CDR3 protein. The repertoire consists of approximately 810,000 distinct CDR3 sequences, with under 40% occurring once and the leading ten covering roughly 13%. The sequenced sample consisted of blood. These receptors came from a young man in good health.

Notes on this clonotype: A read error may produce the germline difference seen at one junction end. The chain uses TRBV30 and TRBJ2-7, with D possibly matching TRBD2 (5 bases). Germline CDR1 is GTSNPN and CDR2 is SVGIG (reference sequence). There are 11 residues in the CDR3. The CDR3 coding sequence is TGTGCCGGGAGTGAGGTAGACGAGCAGTACTTC. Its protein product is CAGSEVDEQYF.

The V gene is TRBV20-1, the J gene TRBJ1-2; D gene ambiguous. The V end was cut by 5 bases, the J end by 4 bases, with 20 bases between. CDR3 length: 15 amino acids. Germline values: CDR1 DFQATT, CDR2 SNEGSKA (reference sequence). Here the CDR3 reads CSAGGAARPSYGYTF. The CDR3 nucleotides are TGCAGTGCTGGAGGCGCCGCACGGCCGAGCTATGGCTACACCTTC.

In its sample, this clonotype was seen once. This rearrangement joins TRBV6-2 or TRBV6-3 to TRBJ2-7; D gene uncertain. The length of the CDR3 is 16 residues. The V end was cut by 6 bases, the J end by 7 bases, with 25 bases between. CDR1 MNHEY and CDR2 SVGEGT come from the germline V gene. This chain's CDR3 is CASRDSRLAPYNEQYF. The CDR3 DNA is TGTGCCAGCAGGGATTCAAGGCTGGCCCCCTACAATGAGCAGTACTTC.

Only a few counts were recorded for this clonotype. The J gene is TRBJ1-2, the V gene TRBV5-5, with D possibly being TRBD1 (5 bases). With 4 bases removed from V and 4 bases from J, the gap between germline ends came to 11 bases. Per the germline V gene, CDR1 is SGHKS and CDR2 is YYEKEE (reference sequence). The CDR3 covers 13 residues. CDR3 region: CASSLLGLYGYTF. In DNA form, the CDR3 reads TGTGCCAGCAGCCTTCTGGGACTCTATGGCTACACCTTC.

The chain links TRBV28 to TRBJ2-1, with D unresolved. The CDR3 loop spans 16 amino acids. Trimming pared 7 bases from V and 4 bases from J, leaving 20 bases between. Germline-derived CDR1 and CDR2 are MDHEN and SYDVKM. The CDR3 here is CASTLGSRQTYNEQFF. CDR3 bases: TGTGCCAGCACCTTAGGCTCGAGGCAGACTTACAATGAGCAGTTCTTC.

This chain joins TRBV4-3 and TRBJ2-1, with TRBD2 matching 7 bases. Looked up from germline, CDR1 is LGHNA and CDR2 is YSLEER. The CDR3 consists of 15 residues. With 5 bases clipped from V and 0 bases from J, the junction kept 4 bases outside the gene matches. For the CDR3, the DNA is TGCGCCAGCAGCTACCGGGACTACTCCTACAATGAGCAGTTCTTC. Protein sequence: CASSYRDYSYNEQFF.

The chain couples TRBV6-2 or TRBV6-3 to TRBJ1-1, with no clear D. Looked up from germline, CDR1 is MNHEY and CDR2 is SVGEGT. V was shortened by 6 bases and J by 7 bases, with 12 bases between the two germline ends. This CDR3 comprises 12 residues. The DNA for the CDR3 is TGTGCCAGCAGCCGGCGAGGTGGTGAAGCTTTCTTT. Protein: CASSRRGGEAFF.

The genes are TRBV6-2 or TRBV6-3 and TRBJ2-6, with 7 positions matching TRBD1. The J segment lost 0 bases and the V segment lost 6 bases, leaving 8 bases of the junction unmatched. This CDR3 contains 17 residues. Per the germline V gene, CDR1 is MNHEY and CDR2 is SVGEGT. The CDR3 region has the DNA TGTGCCAGCAGCCACCGGGACAGAGCCTCTGGGGCCAACGTCCTGACTTTC. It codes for CASSHRDRASGANVLTF.

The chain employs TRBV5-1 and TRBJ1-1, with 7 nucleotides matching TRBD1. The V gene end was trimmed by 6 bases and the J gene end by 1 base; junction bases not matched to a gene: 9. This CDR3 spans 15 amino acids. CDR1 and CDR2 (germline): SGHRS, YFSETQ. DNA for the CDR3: TGCGCCAGCACCTCGACAGGGACCGGGAACACTGAAGCTTTCTTT. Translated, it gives CASTSTGTGNTEAFF.

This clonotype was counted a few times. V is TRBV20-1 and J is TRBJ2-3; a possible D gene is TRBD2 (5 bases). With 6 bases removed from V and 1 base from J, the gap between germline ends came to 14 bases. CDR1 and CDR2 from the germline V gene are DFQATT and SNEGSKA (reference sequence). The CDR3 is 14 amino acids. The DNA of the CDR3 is TGCAGTGCCCGAGGGCCGCGGGGCACAGATACGCAGTATTTT. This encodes CSARGPRGTDTQYF.

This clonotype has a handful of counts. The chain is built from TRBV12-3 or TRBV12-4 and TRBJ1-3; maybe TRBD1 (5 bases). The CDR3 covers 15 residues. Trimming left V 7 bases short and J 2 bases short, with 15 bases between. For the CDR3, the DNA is TGTGCCAGCACCCCCGGGGGGTATACTGGAAACACCATATATTTT. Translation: CASTPGGYTGNTIYF.

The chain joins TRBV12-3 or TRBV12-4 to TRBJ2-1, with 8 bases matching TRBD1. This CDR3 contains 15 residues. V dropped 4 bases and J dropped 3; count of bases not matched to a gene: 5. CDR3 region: CASSSTGVGYNEQFF. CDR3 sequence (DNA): TGTGCCAGCAGTTCGACAGGGGTGGGCTACAATGAGCAGTTCTTC.

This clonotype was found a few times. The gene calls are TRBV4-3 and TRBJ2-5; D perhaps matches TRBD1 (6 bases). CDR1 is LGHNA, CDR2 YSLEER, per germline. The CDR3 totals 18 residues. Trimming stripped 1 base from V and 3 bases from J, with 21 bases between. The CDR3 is CASSQVLAAQGQEETQYF. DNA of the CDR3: TGCGCCAGCAGCCAAGTCTTGGCGGCCCAGGGGCAGGAAGAGACCCAGTACTTC.

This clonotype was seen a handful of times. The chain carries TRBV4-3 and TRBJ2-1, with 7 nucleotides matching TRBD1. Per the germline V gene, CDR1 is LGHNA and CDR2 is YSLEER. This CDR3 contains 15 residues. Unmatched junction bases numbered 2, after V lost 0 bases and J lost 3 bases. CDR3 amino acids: CASSQEQGNYNEQFF. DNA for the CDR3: TGCGCCAGCAGCCAAGAACAGGGGAACTACAATGAGCAGTTCTTC.